Shown below are 17 T cell receptor beta chains from a single sample sequenced in a study of T-cell memory formation after mild COVID-19 (dated by TCRdb to 2020 to 2022). Library prep was done by 5' RACE. Sequencer: Illumina NovaSeq 6000. The raw public data were reprocessed by TCRdb itself: fastp quality trimming at Q25, MiXCR clonotype calling, in-frame beta chains only. Rows with a matching CDR3 protein are joined into one entry that keeps the most common DNA and genes. The sample profile shows roughly 240,000 distinct CDR3 sequences; roughly 14% of them were found once. Clones ranked in the top ten supply about 2% of the sample. Sequenced material: PBMCs or a T cell subset sorted from them (not recorded which). The receptors stem from an adult woman who had mild COVID-19 (a few samples of this study predate the infection). The sample titles of this study are shuffled in the database, so cell type and time point are left out; the donor was told from shared clones.

This clonotype was counted between two and nine times. This sequence joins TRBV19 and TRBJ1-1; no firm D call. Germline CDR1 LNHDA, CDR2 SQIVND (reference sequence). The CDR3 length is 14 residues. V lost 3 bases to trimming and J lost 0 bases, with 8 bases between them. CDR3 DNA sequence: TGTGCCAGTAGTATCGTTGGGTTGAACACTGAAGCTTTCTTT. It yields the protein CASSIVGLNTEAFF.

This clonotype was seen a handful of times. The chain uses TRBV5-1 and TRBJ2-7; D possibly corresponds to TRBD2 (7 bases). V was trimmed by 1 base and J by 2 bases, leaving 13 bases between them. This CDR3 has 15 residues. Germline V lookup: CDR1 SGHRS, CDR2 YFSETQ. DNA for the CDR3: TGCGCCAGCAGCTTGAGTTTGCGGGGGCCCTACGAGCAGTACTTC. It is translated as CASSLSLRGPYEQYF.

This clonotype was counted between two and nine times. The chain links TRBV5-4 to TRBJ2-5, with D perhaps matching TRBD1 or TRBD2 (5 bases each). Trimming cost V 4 bases and J 3 bases, with 16 bases left between them. Germline lookup yields CDR1 SGHNT and CDR2 YYREEE (reference sequence). The length of the CDR3 is 15 residues. CDR3 in amino acids: CASSREGTTKETQYF. Written as DNA, the CDR3 is TGTGCCAGCAGCCGGGAAGGGACCACAAAAGAGACCCAGTACTTC.

This chain links TRBV9 with TRBJ1-2; 7 bases are shared with TRBD1. CDR3 length: 15 residues. Losses at the gene ends were 3 bases for V and 8 bases for J; bases not matched to a gene: 13. Per germline, CDR1 SGDLS and CDR2 YYNGEE. The CDR3 nucleotides are TGTGCCAGCAGCGCAGGGACAGCCGGGCTCGGCGGCTACACCTTC. Encoded protein: CASSAGTAGLGGYTF.

Only a few counts were recorded for this clonotype. This chain links TRBV11-2 with TRBJ2-7; D uncertain. The CDR3 runs to 14 residues. V was shortened by 0 bases and J by 6 bases, with 12 bases between the two germline ends. Per germline, CDR1 SGHAT and CDR2 FQNNGV. CDR3 nucleotide sequence: TGTGCCAGCAGCTTAGATGTGGGTATACGCGAGCAGTACTTC. Residues: CASSLDVGIREQYF.

This clonotype was seen ten or more times. This sequence joins TRBV15 and TRBJ2-2, with a tentative D call TRBD1 (6 bases). V was cut by 10 bases and J by 6 bases, with 15 bases left in between. The CDR3 contains 13 residues. Germline V lookup: CDR1 LNHNV, CDR2 YYDKDF (reference sequence). In nucleotides, the CDR3 is TGTGCCATACCGGGACAAACACCCGGGGAGCTGTTTTTT. Its protein product is CAIPGQTPGELFF.

This chain joins TRBV20-1 and TRBJ1-1; D is possibly TRBD1 (5 bases). This CDR3 region has 14 residues. Trimming shortened V by 0 bases and J by 4 bases, and 12 bases separated the two germline ends. Germline V gene lookup returns CDR1 DFQATT and CDR2 SNEGSKA (reference sequence). This chain's CDR3 is CSARDRVGSTEAFF. In DNA form, the CDR3 reads TGCAGTGCTAGAGACAGGGTAGGTAGCACTGAAGCTTTCTTT.

This clonotype was recorded a few times. The rearrangement links TRBV5-1 to TRBJ2-3; 9 bases are a match to TRBD2. The germline V gene encodes CDR1 SGHRS and CDR2 YFSETQ. Trimming removed 1 base from V and 3 bases from J; junction bases left unmatched: 6. CDR3 length equals 16 residues. Here the CDR3 reads CASSLPLAGSTDTQYF. In nucleotides, the CDR3 is TGCGCCAGCAGCTTGCCCCTAGCGGGGTCAACAGATACGCAGTATTTT.

The rearrangement joins TRBV5-1 to TRBJ2-7; D gene unclear. Deletions cut 5 bases from V and 5 bases from J, with 8 bases between. The CDR3 is made up of 11 amino acids. CDR1 is SGHRS, CDR2 YFSETQ, per germline. In nucleotides, the CDR3 is TGCGCCAGCAGAGGATGGGACGAGCAGTACTTC. It encodes CASRGWDEQYF.

The table lists this clonotype with a few counts. CDR3 region: CASSFRDRDLNEKLFF. CDR3 coding DNA: TGTGCCAGCAGTTTCCGAGACAGGGACCTTAATGAAAAACTGTTTTTT. The chain carries TRBV12-3 or TRBV12-4 and TRBJ1-4, with 7 bases aligning to TRBD1. The length of the CDR3 is 16 residues. Trimming removed 3 bases from V and 4 bases from J; junction bases left unmatched: 8.

This clonotype was seen a few times. This sequence joins TRBV7-9 and TRBJ1-3, with D perhaps matching TRBD1 (5 bases). CDR1 SEHNR and CDR2 FQNEAQ come from the germline V gene (reference sequence). V lost 8 bases, J lost 2 bases, and 16 bases lay in between. The CDR3 runs 15 residues. The CDR3 DNA reads as TGTGCCAGCCGATTAAGCAGGGTCCCTGGAAACACCATATATTTT. This translates into CASRLSRVPGNTIYF.

The genes are TRBV12-3 or TRBV12-4 and TRBJ2-1; D is perhaps TRBD1 (6 bases). V was trimmed by 6 bases and J by 0 bases, leaving 15 bases between them. This CDR3 contains 16 residues. The CDR3 loop reads CASRGAVFSSYNEQFF. For the CDR3, the DNA is TGTGCCAGCAGGGGGGCGGTATTTTCCTCCTACAATGAGCAGTTCTTC.

The rearrangement links TRBV15 to TRBJ2-3, with D maybe TRBD1 (5 bases). The V gene lost 4 bases and the J gene lost 1 base, with 12 bases spanning the gap. Germline V gene lookup returns CDR1 LNHNV and CDR2 YYDKDF (reference sequence). This CDR3 is built from 15 residues. The chain's CDR3 is CATSKGNGGTDTQYF. The CDR3 region has the DNA TGTGCCACCAGCAAGGGGAACGGAGGCACAGATACGCAGTATTTT.

In its sample, this clonotype was seen a few times. The rearrangement links TRBV12-3 or TRBV12-4 to TRBJ1-1; 10 nucleotides agree with TRBD1. V lost 1 base, J lost 11 bases, and 4 bases stayed unmatched. The CDR3 has 13 residues. The chain's CDR3 is CASSLEGDRGAFF. Written as DNA, the CDR3 is TGTGCCAGCAGTTTAGAAGGGGACAGGGGTGCTTTCTTT.

This clonotype was detected only a few times. The rearrangement uses TRBV7-3 and TRBJ1-1; 7 nucleotides match TRBD1. The length of the CDR3 is 14 residues. Germline V gene data show CDR1 as SGHTA and CDR2 as FQGTGA. With V trimmed by 4 bases and J by 6 bases, 8 bases remained unmatched. The DNA of the CDR3 is TGTGCCAGCAGCTCCAGACAGGGTAGTTCTGAAGCTTTCTTT. Residues: CASSSRQGSSEAFF.

This clonotype was recorded a few times. The chain is built from TRBV6-1 and TRBJ1-5; 9 bases agree with TRBD1. CDR1 and CDR2 from the germline V gene are MNHNS and SASEGT. The CDR3 spans 15 residues. The trim removed 8 bases at V and 6 bases at J, leaving 11 bases unmatched. CDR3 in amino acids: CASYGTGKGSQPQHF. CDR3 DNA sequence: TGTGCCAGCTACGGGACAGGGAAGGGGAGTCAGCCCCAGCATTTT.

This clonotype occurred many times. CDR3 residues: CSVGSAGVGETQYF. CDR3 DNA: TGCAGCGTTGGATCGGCGGGAGTCGGAGAGACCCAGTACTTC. The chain couples TRBV29-1 to TRBJ2-5; 7 bases align to TRBD2. J lost 4 bases, V lost 4 bases, and 9 bases had no gene match. CDR1 and CDR2 from the germline V gene are SQVTM and ANQGSEA. The CDR3 is 14 residues long.